These T cell receptor beta chains were read from a single sample in a study of technical replicates of blood from a handful of donors. Produced via immunoSEQ multiplex PCR; TCRdb's table is partial and in-frame only. The sample holds about 85,000 clones, around 94% seen once. The sequencing sample was made of T cells isolated from PBMCs. These receptor sequences come from a human donor in good health. CDR3s include the opening cysteine and the closing phenylalanine or tryptophan. Clone sizes are given selectively: once, few, many, or a class where the clone is expanded.

j_gene: TRBJ1-1
abundance: .
v_gene: TRBV19
CDR3aa: CASRGQGNTEAFF

j_gene: TRBJ1-3
abundance: .
v_gene: TRBV27
CDR3aa: CASKGGSSGNTIYF

j_gene: TRBJ2-7
abundance: .
v_gene: TRBV7-9
CDR3aa: CASSFLSDRAPAYEQYF

j_gene: TRBJ1-2
abundance: .
v_gene: TRBV7-9
CDR3aa: CASSHDTGSYGYTF

j_gene: TRBJ2-4
abundance: .
v_gene: TRBV11-2
CDR3aa: CASSSRLAGGSKNIQYF

j_gene: TRBJ1-3
abundance: few
v_gene: TRBV27
CDR3aa: CASSSRGGSYGNTIYF

j_gene: TRBJ2-7
abundance: once
v_gene: TRBV2
CDR3aa: CASSGRTVEQYF

j_gene: TRBJ2-7
abundance: .
v_gene: TRBV7-9
CDR3aa: CASSVPQGHEQYF

j_gene: TRBJ2-7
abundance: .
v_gene: TRBV5-4
CDR3aa: CASSLALGVYEQYF

j_gene: TRBJ1-5
abundance: once
v_gene: TRBV7-8
CDR3aa: CASRSGTGWNQPQHF

j_gene: TRBJ2-2
abundance: .
v_gene: TRBV30
CDR3aa: CAGTGGPFTGELFF

j_gene: TRBJ2-7
abundance: .
v_gene: TRBV18
CDR3aa: CASSPDSSEQYF

j_gene: TRBJ2-5
abundance: .
v_gene: TRBV5-4
CDR3aa: CASSKGAGETQYF

j_gene: TRBJ1-1
abundance: .
v_gene: TRBV6-5
CDR3aa: CASSYRVNTEAFF